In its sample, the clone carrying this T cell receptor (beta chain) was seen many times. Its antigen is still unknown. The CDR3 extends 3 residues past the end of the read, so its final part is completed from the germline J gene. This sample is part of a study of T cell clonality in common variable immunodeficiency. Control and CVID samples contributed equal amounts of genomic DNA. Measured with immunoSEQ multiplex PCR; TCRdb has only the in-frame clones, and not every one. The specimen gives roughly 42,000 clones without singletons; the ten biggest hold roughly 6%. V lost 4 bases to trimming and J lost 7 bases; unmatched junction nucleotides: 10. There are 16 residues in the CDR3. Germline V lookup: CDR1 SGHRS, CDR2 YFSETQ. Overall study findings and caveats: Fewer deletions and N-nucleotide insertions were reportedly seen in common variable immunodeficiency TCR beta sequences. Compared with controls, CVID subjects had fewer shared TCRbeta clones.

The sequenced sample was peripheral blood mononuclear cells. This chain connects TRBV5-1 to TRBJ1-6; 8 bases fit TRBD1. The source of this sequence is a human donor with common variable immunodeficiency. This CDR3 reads CASSAGQGGGNSPLHF. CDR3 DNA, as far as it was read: TGCGCCAGCAGCGCTGGACAGGGCGGTGGGAATTCACCC.